The clone carrying this T cell receptor (beta chain) was detected only a few times. The protocol was immunoSEQ multiplex PCR, while the TCRdb copy is restricted to in-frame clones and leaves out a portion. The table has some 51,000 clones, roughly 80% seen once. Specified time point: baseline, week 1 (first vaccination visit). The treatment is: pre-vaccination baseline after standard-of-care therapy. The data were obtained in a study of a mutant IDH1 vaccine in newly diagnosed glioma. The germline CDR1 and CDR2 sequences are MNHNY and SVGAGI (reference sequence). The CDR3 sequence is 15 residues long. Trimming cost V 7 bases and J 6 bases, with 19 bases left between them.

V and J are TRBV6-6 and TRBJ1-5, with TRBD1 as a possible D gene (5 bases). The input for sequencing was PBMCs, taken from a glioma patient treated with radiotherapy, temozolomide or both. The sequence derives from a middle-aged woman with glioma. In nucleotides, the CDR3 is TGTGCCAGCACTACCGCCCCGGGGAGGGGTCAGCCCCAGCATTTT. Encoded protein: CASTTAPGRGQPQHF.